Listed below are T cell receptor beta chains from one sample, sequenced in a study of OX40 agonist ivuxolimab in advanced cancers. Data came from immunoSEQ multiplex PCR; TCRdb stores just in-frame clones and leaves some out. The profile shows tens of thousands of clones, 75% to 85% of them singletons. Here the sequenced sample was CD4+ or CD8+ T cells sorted from blood, taken in a trial of the OX40 agonist ivuxolimab. Receptors were obtained from an adult with an advanced solid tumor such as melanoma, head and neck, liver or kidney cancer. CDR3s include the opening cysteine and the closing phenylalanine or tryptophan. D genes are given only for firm matches. The size of a clone is reported for some rows only, either as once, few or many, or as a class for expanded clones.

J	V	size	D	DNA	CDR3
TRBJ1-1	TRBV2	few	TRBD1	TGTGCCAGCATTCGGGACAGGGGCACTGAAGCTTTCTTT	CASIRDRGTEAFF
TRBJ2-7	TRBV7-2	-	TRBD2	TGTGCCAGCAGCCCAAGCGGGGGCTCCTACGAGCAGTACTTC	CASSPSGGSYEQYF
TRBJ1-3	TRBV7-2	-	-	TGTGCCAGCACTACAGACGGAAACACCATATATTTT	CASTTDGNTIYF
TRBJ1-2	TRBV19	-	-	TGTGCCAGTAGTATAGGAGGGGCCTATGGCTACACCTTC	CASSIGGAYGYTF
TRBJ1-3	TRBV5-6	once	TRBD1	TGTGCCAGCAGTCAAGACAGGGGGCTGGTCTCCATATATTTT	CASSQDRGLVSIYF
TRBJ1-5	TRBV5-1	once	-	TGCGCCAGCAGCTTGGAATTCGCTGATGGACAGCCCCAGCATTTT	CASSLEFADGQPQHF
TRBJ1-6	TRBV7-8	-	-	TGTGCCAGCAGCTTAGGAGGAACCTATAATTCACCCCTCCACTTT	CASSLGGTYNSPLHF
TRBJ1-5	TRBV6-5	once	-	TGTGCCAGCAGAAATACAGGAATCAATCAGCCCCAGCATTTT	CASRNTGINQPQHF
TRBJ2-7	TRBV7-8	-	TRBD2	TGTGCCAGCAGCACCAAACTAGCGGGGCTCCCCTCCGAGCAGTACTTC	CASSTKLAGLPSEQYF
TRBJ2-5	TRBV7-6	-	-	TGTGCCAGCAGCTTTACCGGGATTGGGGCAGGAGGAGAGACCCAGTACTTC	CASSFTGIGAGGETQYF
TRBJ2-3	TRBV6-5	-	TRBD2	TGTGCCAGCAGCCGGGGGGAGTACACAGATACGCAGTATTTT	CASSRGEYTDTQYF